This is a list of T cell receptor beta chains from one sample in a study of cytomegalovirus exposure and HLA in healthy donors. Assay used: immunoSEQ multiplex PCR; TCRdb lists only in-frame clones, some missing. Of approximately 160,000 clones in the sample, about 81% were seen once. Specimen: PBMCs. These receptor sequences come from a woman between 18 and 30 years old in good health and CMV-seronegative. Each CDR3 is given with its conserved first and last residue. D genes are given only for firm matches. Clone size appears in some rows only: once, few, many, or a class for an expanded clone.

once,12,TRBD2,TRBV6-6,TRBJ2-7,CASKLAGGEQYF,TGTGCCAGCAAACTAGCGGGAGGCGAGCAGTACTTC
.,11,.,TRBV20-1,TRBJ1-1,CSASRQEEAFF,TGCAGTGCGAGCAGACAGGAGGAAGCTTTCTTT
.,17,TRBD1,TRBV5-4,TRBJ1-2,CASSTPGTGFLAYGYTF,TGTGCCAGCAGCACTCCCGGGACAGGGTTCTTAGCCTATGGCTACACCTTC
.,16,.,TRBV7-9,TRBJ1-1,CASSLGEDSLHTEAFF,TGTGCCAGCAGCCTAGGAGAAGACAGCCTACACACTGAAGCTTTCTTT
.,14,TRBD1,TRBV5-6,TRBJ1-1,CASSWDSSYTEAFF,TGTGCCAGCAGCTGGGACAGTTCTTACACTGAAGCTTTCTTT
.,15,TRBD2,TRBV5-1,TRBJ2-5,CASSVGLAGQETQYF,TGCGCCAGCAGCGTCGGACTAGCGGGGCAAGAGACCCAGTACTTC
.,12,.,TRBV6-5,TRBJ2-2,CASSYPFGELFF,TGTGCCAGCAGTTACCCGTTCGGGGAGCTGTTTTTT
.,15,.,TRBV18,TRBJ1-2,CASSPKDSGLYGYTF,TGTGCCAGCTCACCGAAGGACAGTGGACTCTATGGCTACACCTTC
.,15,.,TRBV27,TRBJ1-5,CASSHLSSYHQPQHF,TGTGCCAGCAGCCACTTGAGTAGCTATCATCAGCCCCAGCATTTT
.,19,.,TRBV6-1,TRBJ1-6,CASSEFWGHPLNYNSPLHF,TGTGCCAGCAGTGAATTCTGGGGGCACCCGTTGAATTATAATTCACCCCTCCACTTT
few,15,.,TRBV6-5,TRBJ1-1,CASSYFGTMNTEAFF,TGTGCCAGCAGTTACTTTGGGACAATGAACACTGAAGCTTTCTTT
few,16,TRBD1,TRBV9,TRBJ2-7,CASSVAGQGATYEQYF,TGTGCCAGCAGCGTAGCCGGACAGGGGGCTACCTACGAGCAGTACTTC
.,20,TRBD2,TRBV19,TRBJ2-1,CASSYRASGEGVISYNEQFF,TGTGCCAGTAGTTATCGAGCTAGCGGGGAGGGGGTTATCTCCTACAATGAGCAGTTCTTC
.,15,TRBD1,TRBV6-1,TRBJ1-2,CASSEYGTGTYGYTF,TGTGCCAGCAGTGAATACGGGACAGGGACCTATGGCTACACCTTC
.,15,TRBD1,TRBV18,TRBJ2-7,CASSPSYRGPYEQYF,TGTGCCAGCTCACCCTCATACAGGGGGCCCTACGAGCAGTACTTC
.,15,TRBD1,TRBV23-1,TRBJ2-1,CASSQVGGMNNEQFF,TGCGCCAGCAGTCAAGTAGGGGGCATGAACAATGAGCAGTTCTTC
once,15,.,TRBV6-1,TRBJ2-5,CASSEVAGLWETQYF,TGTGCCAGCAGTGAAGTAGCAGGGTTATGGGAGACCCAGTACTTC
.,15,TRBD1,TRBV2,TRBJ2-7,CASSENRGRAYEQYF,TGTGCCAGCAGTGAAAACAGGGGGCGCGCGTACGAGCAGTACTTC
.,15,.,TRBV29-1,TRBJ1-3,CSVVKQGTAGNTIYF,TGCAGCGTAGTCAAACAGGGTACAGCGGGAAACACCATATATTTT
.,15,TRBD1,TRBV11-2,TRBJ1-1,CASSFQGASTTEAFF,TGTGCCAGCAGCTTCCAGGGGGCATCGACGACTGAAGCTTTCTTT
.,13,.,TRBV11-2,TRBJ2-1,CASSLDRTNEQFF,TGTGCCAGCAGCCTAGACCGGACTAATGAGCAGTTCTTC
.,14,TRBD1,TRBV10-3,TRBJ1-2,CAITAGTAVSGYTF,TGTGCCATCACAGCTGGGACAGCCGTTTCAGGCTACACCTTC
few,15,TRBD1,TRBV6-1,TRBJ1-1,CASSRDRGVNTEAFF,TGTGCCAGCAGTCGGGACAGGGGGGTAAACACTGAAGCTTTCTTT
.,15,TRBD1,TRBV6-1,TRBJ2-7,CASSESGTGGYEQYF,TGTGCCAGCAGTGAAAGCGGGACAGGGGGCTACGAGCAGTACTTC
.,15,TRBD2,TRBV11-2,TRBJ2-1,CASSWTSGVVSEQFF,TGTGCCAGCAGCTGGACTAGCGGGGTCGTGAGTGAGCAGTTCTTC